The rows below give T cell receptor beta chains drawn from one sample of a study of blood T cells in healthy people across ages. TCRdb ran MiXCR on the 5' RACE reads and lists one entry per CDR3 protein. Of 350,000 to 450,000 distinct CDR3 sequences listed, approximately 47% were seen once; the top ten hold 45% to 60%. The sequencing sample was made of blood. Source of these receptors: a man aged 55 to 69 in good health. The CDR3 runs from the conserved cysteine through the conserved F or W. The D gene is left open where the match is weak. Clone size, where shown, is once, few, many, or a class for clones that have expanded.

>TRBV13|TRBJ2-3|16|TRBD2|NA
TGTGCCAGCAGCTTAGAAAGGTCGGGGGGGAAGTATACGCAGTATTTT
CASSLERSGGKYTQYF
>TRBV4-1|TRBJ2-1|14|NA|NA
TGCGCCAGCAGCTCGGCGTCGATCGAGGGTGAGCAGTTCTTC
CASSSASIEGEQFF
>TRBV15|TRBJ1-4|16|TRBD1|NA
TGTGCCACCAGCAGACAGGGGGCTCGGGGTAATGAAAAACTGTTTTTT
CATSRQGARGNEKLFF
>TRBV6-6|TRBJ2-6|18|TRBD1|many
TGTGCCAGCAGTAACCCAATAAGACAGGGGTCGAGGGCCAACGTCCTGACTTTC
CASSNPIRQGSRANVLTF
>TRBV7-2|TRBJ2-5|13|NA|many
TGTGCCAGCAGCTTAGTTTTGGGGGAGACCCAGTACTTC
CASSLVLGETQYF
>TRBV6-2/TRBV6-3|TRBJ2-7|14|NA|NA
TGTGCCAGCAGTTACCAGGGTACCCTCCTCGAGCAGTACTTC
CASSYQGTLLEQYF
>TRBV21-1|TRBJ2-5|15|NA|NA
TGTGCCAGCAGCAAAGAGGGGGGTAATGGAGAGACCCAGTACTTC
CASSKEGGNGETQYF
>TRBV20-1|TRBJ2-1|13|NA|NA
TGCAGTGCGAGGGGTAGGTCCTACAATGAGCAGTTCTTC
CSARGRSYNEQFF
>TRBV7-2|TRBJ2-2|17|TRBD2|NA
TGTGCCAGCAGCTCCTCACTAGCGGGAGGAGGGACCGGGGAGCTGTTTTTT
CASSSSLAGGGTGELFF
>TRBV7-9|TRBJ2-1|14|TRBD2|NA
TGTGCAGGAAGGCGGCTAGCGGGAGCGGATGAGCAGTTCTTC
CAGRRLAGADEQFF
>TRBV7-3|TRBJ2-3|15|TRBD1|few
TGTGCCAGCAGCTTCAGGGGGCTAAGCACAGATACGCAGTATTTT
CASSFRGLSTDTQYF
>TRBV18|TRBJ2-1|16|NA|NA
TGTGCCAGCTCACCACTTGAGCCAGGCTCCTACAATGAGCAGTTCTTC
CASSPLEPGSYNEQFF
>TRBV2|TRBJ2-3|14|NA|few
TGTGCCAGCAGCGACGTTGGTCGCACAGATACGCAGTATTTT
CASSDVGRTDTQYF
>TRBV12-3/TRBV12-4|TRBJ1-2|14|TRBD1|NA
TGTGCCAGCAGTCCCAGACAGGGTCTAAGTGGCTACACCTTC
CASSPRQGLSGYTF
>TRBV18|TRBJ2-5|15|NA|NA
TGTGCCAGCTCACCGGCGGGGCCCGCCCAAGAGACCCAGTACTTC
CASSPAGPAQETQYF
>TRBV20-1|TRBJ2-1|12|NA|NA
TGCAGTGCTAGGTTGGGATACAATGAGCAGTTCTTC
CSARLGYNEQFF
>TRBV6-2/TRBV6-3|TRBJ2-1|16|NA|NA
TGTGCCAGCAGTTACGTTGGAGAAAAGGAACTCAATGAGCAGTTCTTC
CASSYVGEKELNEQFF
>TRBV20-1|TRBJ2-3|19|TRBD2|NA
TGCAGTGCTAGAGGGGGTTACGGACTAGCGGGAGAGGGCACAGATACGCAGTATTTT
CSARGGYGLAGEGTDTQYF
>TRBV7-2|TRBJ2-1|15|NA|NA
TGTGCCAGCAGCCTCCAGGGTAGGTTGGGCAATGAGCAGTTCTTC
CASSLQGRLGNEQFF
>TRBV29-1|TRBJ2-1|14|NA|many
TGCAGCGCAACCTCTAGCGACACCGCCCGTTGGCAGTTCTTC
CSATSSDTARWQFF
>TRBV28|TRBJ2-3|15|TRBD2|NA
TGTGCCAGCAGTCAAATAGCGGGAGGAGCAGATACGCAGTATTTT
CASSQIAGGADTQYF
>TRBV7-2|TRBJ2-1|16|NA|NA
TGTGCCAGCAGCCCCAGCCTCGGGGGATCCTACAATGAGCAGTTCTTC
CASSPSLGGSYNEQFF
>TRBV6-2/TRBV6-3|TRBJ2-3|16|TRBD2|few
TGTGCCAGCACCCCGGGGAGCGGGAGTTTGACAGATACGCAGTATTTT
CASTPGSGSLTDTQYF
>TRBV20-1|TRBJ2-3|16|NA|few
TGCAGTGCTCGGTTGTGGGGGCAGGGAGATACAGATACGCAGTATTTT
CSARLWGQGDTDTQYF
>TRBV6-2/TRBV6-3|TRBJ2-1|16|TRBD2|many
TGTGCCAGCAGCACCACGGCGGGGGGGGCTTCCAATGAGCAGTTCTTC
CASSTTAGGASNEQFF
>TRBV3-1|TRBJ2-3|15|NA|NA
TGTGCCAGCAGCCGAAAGAACCTAAACACGGATACGCAGTATTTT
CASSRKNLNTDTQYF
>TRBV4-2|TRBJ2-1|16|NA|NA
TGTGCCAGCAGCCAGATCGCAGCCCGGACCTACAATGAGCAGTTCTTC
CASSQIAARTYNEQFF
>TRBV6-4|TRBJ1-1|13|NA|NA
TGTGCCAGCAGTGACTCCCCCGGTGGTGAAGCTTTCTTT
CASSDSPGGEAFF
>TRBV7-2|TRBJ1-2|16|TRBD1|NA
TGTGTCAGCAGGCCGGGACAGGGCCCCCTGGACTATGGCTACACCTTC
CVSRPGQGPLDYGYTF
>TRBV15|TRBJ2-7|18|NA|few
TGTGCCACCAGCAGAGATAGGAGCCGGGGGAGATCTTACTACGAGCAGTACTTC
CATSRDRSRGRSYYEQYF
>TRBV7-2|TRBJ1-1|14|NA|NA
TGTGCCAGCAGCTTCCGTCAGGGAGCCACTGAAGCTTTCTTT
CASSFRQGATEAFF
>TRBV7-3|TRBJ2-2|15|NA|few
TGTGCCAGCAGCTTCGGGGGAGGAAACACCGGGGAGCTGTTTTTT
CASSFGGGNTGELFF
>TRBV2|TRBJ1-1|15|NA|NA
TGTGCCAGCAGTGAGTTTCGGGGTAGTAACACTGAAGCTTTCTTT
CASSEFRGSNTEAFF
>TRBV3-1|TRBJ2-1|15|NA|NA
TGTGCCAGCAGCCCCCGGACAGTATGGTACGATGAGCAGTTCTTC
CASSPRTVWYDEQFF
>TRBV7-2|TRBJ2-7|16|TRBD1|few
TGTGCCAGCAGCTTAGGACAGGCCCCAGGGGGCTACGAGCAGTACTTC
CASSLGQAPGGYEQYF
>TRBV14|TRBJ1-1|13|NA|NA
TGTGCCAGCAGCCAAGACCAGGGGACTGAAGCTTTCTTT
CASSQDQGTEAFF
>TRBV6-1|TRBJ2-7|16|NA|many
TGTGCCAGCAGTGTCGAAGCGTCCCGACTCGGCGGCGAGCAGTACTTC
CASSVEASRLGGEQYF
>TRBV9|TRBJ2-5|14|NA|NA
TGTGCCAGCAGCGTAGAGGGGTACCAAGAGACCCAGTACTTC
CASSVEGYQETQYF
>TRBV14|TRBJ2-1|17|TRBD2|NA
TGTGCCAGCAGCCATTTAGCGGGAGGTAGGGTTTACAATGAGCAGTTCTTC
CASSHLAGGRVYNEQFF
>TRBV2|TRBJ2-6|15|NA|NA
TGTGCCAGCAAACTATTGACTTCTGGGGCCAACGTCCTGACTTTC
CASKLLTSGANVLTF
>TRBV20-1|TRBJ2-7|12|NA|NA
TGCAGTGCTAGGGCCGTTACCTACGAGCAGTACTTC
CSARAVTYEQYF
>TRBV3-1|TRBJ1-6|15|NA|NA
TGTGCCAGCAGCCAAGACCTGGGTAGATGGGCACCCCTCCACTTT
CASSQDLGRWAPLHF
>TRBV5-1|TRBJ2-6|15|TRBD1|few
TGCGCCAGCAGCTTTACAGGGGAAGGGGCCAACGTCCTGACTTTC
CASSFTGEGANVLTF
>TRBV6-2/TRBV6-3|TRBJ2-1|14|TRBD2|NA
TGTGCCAGCAGGACTAGCGGGAGGGTCAATGAGCAGTTCTTC
CASRTSGRVNEQFF
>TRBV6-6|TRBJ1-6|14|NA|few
TGTGCCAGCTCGGTCCGACAGGATAATTCACCCCTCCACTTT
CASSVRQDNSPLHF
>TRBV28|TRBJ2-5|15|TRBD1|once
TGTGCCAGCAGTCACGGACAGGGGGCAGGAGAGACCCAGTACTTC
CASSHGQGAGETQYF
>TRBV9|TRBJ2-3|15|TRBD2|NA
TGTGCCAGCAGCGAGGCCGGGACTAGCGCAGATACGCAGTATTTT
CASSEAGTSADTQYF
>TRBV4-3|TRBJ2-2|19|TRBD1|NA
TGCGCCAGCAGCCAAGATTCCCCAGGACAGGGGAGGAACACCGGGGAGCTGTTTTTT
CASSQDSPGQGRNTGELFF
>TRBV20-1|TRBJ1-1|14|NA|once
TGCAGTGCTCCCGTCCGGGCCCAAGGGACTGAAGCTTTCTTT
CSAPVRAQGTEAFF